This paragraph covers one TCR beta chain sequence. As handled by the study authors: Amplifying reference gene primers gave estimates of nucleated cell counts. Libraries were prepared by immunoSEQ multiplex PCR; TCRdb keeps only in-frame clonotypes and omits some of them. The V and J calls and the clone size are those of that table, but D and trimming were determined from the DNA. The data hold roughly 180,000 clones, with 70% to 80% observed a single time. These data come from a study of blood T cell repertoires in COVID-19. Study-level background: Sites in the United States, Italy and Spain provided acute and convalescent COVID-19 samples. Sample material is recorded as cDNA or gDNA derived from T cells, B-cell-depleted T cells, or PBMCs.

CDR3 length: 20 amino acids. The TCR comes from a woman aged 45-59 years with active or convalescent COVID-19. Sequenced material: peripheral blood. This chain joins TRBV12-2 and TRBJ2-1; the table assigns TRBD1, which was not confirmed against the DNA. TRBV12-2 is shown as a pseudogene. The CDR3 loop is CASRLRRRDRARTSYNEQFF. For the CDR3, the DNA is TGTGCAAGTCGTTTACGAAGGAGGGACAGGGCAAGAACATCCTACAATGAGCAGTTCTTC.